A selection of T cell receptor beta chains follows, all from one sample in a study of T-cell memory formation after mild COVID-19. In TCRdb, the 5' RACE reads were re-called with MiXCR into one record per CDR3 protein. The table lists some 450,000 distinct CDR3 sequences, around 20% of them singletons, with approximately 8.4% in the top ten. The sequencing sample was made of PBMCs or a T cell subset sorted from them (not recorded which). Receptor source: an adult woman who had mild COVID-19 (a few samples of this study predate the infection). Cell type and time point are not known. CDR3s include the opening cysteine and the closing phenylalanine or tryptophan. The D gene is left open where the match is weak. A row's size may be missing; if present it is once, few, many or a size class.

V gene	J gene	clone size	D gene	CDR3 protein	CDR3 DNA
TRBV5-1	TRBJ2-7	.	.	CASSWDNYEQYF	TGCGCCAGCAGCTGGGACAACTACGAGCAGTACTTC
TRBV19	TRBJ1-1	.	.	CASSPLSWNTEAFF	TGTGCCAGTAGTCCCCTATCTTGGAACACTGAAGCTTTCTTT
TRBV15	TRBJ1-2	few	.	CATSRGGGYGYTF	TGTGCCACCAGCAGGGGCGGGGGCTATGGCTACACCTTC
TRBV7-6	TRBJ2-7	few	.	CASSLGRGIPYEQYF	TGTGCCAGCAGCTTAGGCCGAGGGATCCCCTACGAGCAGTACTTC
TRBV19	TRBJ1-5	few	.	CASSQDLDRFNQPQHF	TGTGCCAGTAGTCAAGACTTGGACAGATTCAATCAGCCCCAGCATTTT
TRBV20-1	TRBJ2-1	.	.	CSASVKVGSLYNEQFF	TGCAGTGCTAGTGTAAAGGTCGGCTCTCTCTACAATGAGCAGTTCTTC
TRBV27	TRBJ2-2	few	.	CASSLSMEGTNTGELFF	TGTGCCAGCAGTTTATCGATGGAGGGGACGAACACCGGGGAGCTGTTTTTT
TRBV2	TRBJ1-1	.	.	CASIGTLNTEAFF	TGTGCCAGCATTGGGACACTGAACACTGAAGCTTTCTTT
TRBV6-1	TRBJ2-5	.	TRBD2	CASSDGSLAGGMETQYF	TGTGCCAGCAGTGATGGAAGCCTGGCGGGAGGAATGGAGACCCAGTACTTC
TRBV7-3	TRBJ1-1	.	.	CASSAPGPNTEAFF	TGTGCCAGCAGCGCCCCGGGACCGAACACTGAAGCTTTCTTT
TRBV5-1	TRBJ2-1	.	TRBD2	CASSPLPGLAGNEQFF	TGCGCCAGCAGCCCGCTTCCGGGACTAGCGGGTAATGAGCAGTTCTTC
TRBV2	TRBJ2-2	.	TRBD1	CASRGTGSVTGELFF	TGTGCCAGCAGGGGGACAGGGTCAGTCACCGGGGAGCTGTTTTTT
TRBV20-1	TRBJ2-7	few	.	CSAAFPYEQYF	TGCAGTGCAGCATTCCCCTACGAGCAGTACTTC
TRBV5-1	TRBJ2-3	.	TRBD2	CAGPSPAGGTDTQYF	TGCGCCGGCCCCTCCCCGGCGGGAGGCACAGATACGCAGTATTTT
TRBV12-3/TRBV12-4	TRBJ2-4	.	TRBD2	CASSLRRSGVQAKNIQYF	TGTGCCAGCAGTTTAAGGAGGAGCGGGGTCCAAGCCAAAAACATTCAGTACTTC
TRBV20-1	TRBJ2-7	few	TRBD2	CSARPASGAAYEQYF	TGCAGTGCTAGACCCGCTAGCGGGGCTGCCTACGAGCAGTACTTC
TRBV24-1	TRBJ2-3	few	.	CATSAVGFTDTQYF	TGTGCCACCAGTGCAGTCGGATTCACAGATACGCAGTATTTT
TRBV5-4	TRBJ2-7	few	TRBD2	CASSLGTSGMDEQYF	TGTGCCAGCAGCTTGGGAACTAGCGGGATGGACGAGCAGTACTTC
TRBV7-9	TRBJ1-5	.	TRBD1	CASSYTGGNQPQHF	TGTGCCAGCAGCTACACAGGGGGCAATCAGCCCCAGCATTTT
TRBV20-1	TRBJ2-1	.	TRBD2	CSGDSGSSYNEQFF	TGCAGTGGGGATAGCGGGAGCTCCTACAATGAGCAGTTCTTC
TRBV7-2	TRBJ2-3	few	TRBD2	CASSLGWAGGITDTQYF	TGTGCCAGCAGCTTAGGATGGGCGGGAGGTATCACAGATACGCAGTATTTT
TRBV7-2	TRBJ2-7	.	.	CASSPSGAGEQYF	TGTGCCAGCAGCCCATCAGGCGCGGGGGAGCAGTACTTC
TRBV5-1	TRBJ2-7	.	.	CASSFGEPYEQYF	TGCGCCAGCAGCTTTGGAGAGCCCTACGAGCAGTACTTC
TRBV9	TRBJ2-7	few	TRBD1	CASSVDIATGAYEQYF	TGTGCCAGCAGCGTAGATATCGCGACAGGGGCCTACGAGCAGTACTTC
TRBV12-3/TRBV12-4	TRBJ1-2	few	.	CASSQTNYGYTF	TGTGCCAGCAGTCAGACCAACTATGGCTACACCTTC
TRBV29-1	TRBJ1-2	few	.	CSVEEEGYYGYTF	TGCAGCGTTGAGGAGGAGGGGTACTATGGCTACACCTTC
TRBV7-2	TRBJ2-5	.	.	CASSFGGWYQETQYF	TGTGCCAGCAGCTTCGGCGGATGGTACCAAGAGACCCAGTACTTC
TRBV2	TRBJ2-2	.	.	CASSDSGQYTGELFF	TGTGCCAGCAGTGACAGCGGGCAGTACACCGGGGAGCTGTTTTTT
TRBV29-1	TRBJ2-7	.	.	CSVEGEPKGSPDRYEQYF	TGCAGCGTTGAAGGGGAACCCAAGGGGAGCCCCGACCGCTACGAGCAGTACTTC
TRBV15	TRBJ2-1	few	.	CATSRDVDSSYNEQFF	TGTGCCACCAGCAGAGACGTGGATAGCTCCTACAATGAGCAGTTCTTC
TRBV12-3/TRBV12-4	TRBJ1-1	.	.	CASTGENTEAFF	TGTGCCAGCACAGGGGAAAACACTGAAGCTTTCTTT
TRBV15	TRBJ1-6	many	.	CATSTPQGGNSPLHF	TGTGCCACCAGCACTCCACAGGGAGGGAATTCACCCCTCCACTTT
TRBV11-2	TRBJ2-1	few	.	CASSTPVVDRDTLYNEQFF	TGTGCCAGCAGCACTCCCGTGGTGGACCGGGACACCTTATACAATGAGCAGTTCTTC
TRBV7-7	TRBJ2-2	few	TRBD1	CASSPGTGVGGELFF	TGTGCTAGCAGCCCCGGGACAGGGGTAGGCGGGGAGCTGTTTTTT
TRBV7-3	TRBJ2-1	.	TRBD2	CASSLMGGGDHEQFF	TGTGCCAGCAGCTTAATGGGCGGGGGGGACCATGAGCAGTTCTTC
TRBV27	TRBJ2-1	many	.	CASSLDPSSYNEQFF	TGTGCCAGCAGTTTGGACCCGAGCTCCTACAATGAGCAGTTCTTC
TRBV5-1	TRBJ2-1	.	TRBD1	CASSIGQGANEQFF	TGCGCCAGCAGCATTGGACAGGGGGCGAATGAGCAGTTCTTC
TRBV19	TRBJ2-7	few	.	CATSDTDRTYEQYF	TGTGCCACCTCAGACACGGACCGCACCTACGAGCAGTACTTC
TRBV25-1	TRBJ2-3	once	TRBD2	CASSDAGTSGSGGLYTDTQYF	TGTGCCAGCAGTGACGCCGGGACTAGCGGGAGTGGGGGACTATACACAGATACGCAGTATTTT
TRBV7-9	TRBJ1-4	few	.	CASRDSPGLNEKLFF	TGTGCCAGCAGAGATTCCCCAGGCCTTAATGAAAAACTGTTTTTT